The 2 T cell receptor beta chains below come from one sample, sequenced in a study of PD-1 blockade in classical Hodgkin lymphoma. Method: immunoSEQ multiplex PCR; TCRdb's copy keeps in-frame clones and lacks some. The table has 23,000 or so clones, 65% to 85% seen once. Following autologous stem cell transplantation, relapse occurred in every patient, and exposure to brentuximab vedotin varied. Material: peripheral blood mononuclear cells (PBMCs), obtained before the second cycle of nivolumab. These receptors all stem from a human donor with classical Hodgkin lymphoma.

This chain connects TRBV6-6 to TRBJ2-1; 8 nucleotides agree with TRBD1. The CDR3 contains 15 residues. Trimming took 6 bases from V and 7 from J; bases not matched to a gene: 11. Germline CDR1 MNHNY, CDR2 SVGAGI (reference sequence). The CDR3 loop is CASSPDRASWNEQFF. For the CDR3, the DNA is TGTGCCAGCAGCCCGGACAGGGCGAGTTGGAATGAGCAGTTCTTC.

This chain joins TRBV7-2 and TRBJ2-5; D not resolved. CDR3 length: 12 residues. Between the trimmed V and J ends, which lost 5 bases and 7 bases, there was a span of 11 bases. Germline V lookup: CDR1 SGHTA, CDR2 FQGNSA. CDR3 loop: CASSLNPLTQYF. CDR3 nucleotide sequence: TGTGCCAGCAGCCTTAACCCTCTGACCCAGTACTTC.